This T cell receptor beta chain originates from a study of T cells in localized non-small cell lung cancer. General study results and limits: Adjacent lung exhibited a median of around 60 among the 100 most abundant tumor clones. Multi-region tumor sequencing was not done, so intratumor heterogeneity could not be excluded.

TCRdb's table, derived via immunoSEQ multiplex PCR, lists solely in-frame clones and lacks some. Of roughly 89,000 clones in the sample, more than 75% were seen once. CDR1 GTSNPN and CDR2 SVGIG come from the germline V gene (reference sequence). This CDR3 has 13 residues. V lost 2 bases and J lost 4; bases outside the gene matches: 4. Comments on this clone: Its matching antigen is unknown.

This clonotype was obtained from a woman aged 35-75 years with stage II squamous cell lung carcinoma. The J gene is TRBJ1-1, the V gene TRBV30, with 7 bases matching TRBD1. Material: PBMCs, obtained before any cancer treatment. The CDR3 is CAWSPRGGTEAFF. For the CDR3, the DNA is TGTGCCTGGAGTCCCAGGGGGGGCACTGAAGCTTTCTTT.